The rows below give T cell receptor beta chains drawn from one sample of a study of graft-versus-host responses after intestinal transplantation. The table came from immunoSEQ multiplex PCR; TCRdb's copy has only in-frame clones and leaves some out. The table lists tens of thousands of clones, roughly 91% of them singletons, with approximately 2% in the top ten. Their specific antigens are unknown. This specimen consisted of unstimulated CD8+ T cells sorted from spleen or lymph node cells, obtained before intestinal transplant. These receptors originate from a human donor who received an intestinal transplant. Both conserved end residues are part of each CDR3. Each record gives: D gene, CDR3 length, J gene, V gene, clone size, CDR3 DNA, CDR3 protein. The D gene is left open where the match is weak. A clone size is listed for some rows: how often the clone was seen (once, few, many), or a class if it is expanded.

NA | 12 | TRBJ2-3 | TRBV18 | NA | TGTGCCAGCTCACCGGCGGCAGATACGCAGTATTTT | CASSPAADTQYF
NA | 14 | TRBJ2-3 | TRBV7-9 | NA | TGTGCCAGCAGCTTAGCAGGGAGCCCAGATACGCAGTATTTT | CASSLAGSPDTQYF
NA | 13 | TRBJ1-1 | TRBV2 | NA | TGTGCCAGCAGTGTTTGGGGGGACACTGAAGCTTTCTTT | CASSVWGDTEAFF
TRBD1 | 14 | TRBJ1-1 | TRBV2 | NA | TGTGCCAGCAGTGGGGGACAGGGTGGGACTGAAGCTTTCTTT | CASSGGQGGTEAFF
NA | 11 | TRBJ2-1 | TRBV27 | NA | TGTGCCAGCCAAAGGCGGGGTGAGCAGTTCTTC | CASQRRGEQFF
NA | 15 | TRBJ1-1 | TRBV7-2 | NA | TGTGCCAGCAGCTTAGGAGTACAGGCAGGCACTGAAGCTTTCTTT | CASSLGVQAGTEAFF
TRBD1 | 15 | TRBJ1-2 | TRBV10-2 | NA | TGCGCCAGCAGCGCGACAGGGGGGGCAGACAATGGCTACACCTTC | CASSATGGADNGYTF
NA | 16 | TRBJ1-3 | TRBV6-6 | NA | TGTGCCAGCGCTACACCGAGAACAGGGCGCGGAAACACCATATATTTT | CASATPRTGRGNTIYF
NA | 14 | TRBJ2-2 | TRBV16 | NA | TGTGCCAGCAGCCCTCAGGGGCTCGGCGGGGAGCTGTTTTTT | CASSPQGLGGELFF
NA | 14 | TRBJ1-1 | TRBV7-8 | once | TGTGCCAGCAGCCCAGGGATGGGGAACACTGAAGCTTTCTTT | CASSPGMGNTEAFF
TRBD2 | 16 | TRBJ2-5 | TRBV12-5 | NA | TGTGCTAGTGGTACCATCCTAGCGGGGGGTGTCGAGACCCAGTACTTC | CASGTILAGGVETQYF
NA | 12 | TRBJ1-1 | TRBV6-5 | few | TGTGCCAGCAGCATACAGGGTGATGAAGCTTTCTTT | CASSIQGDEAFF
NA | 14 | TRBJ2-7 | TRBV5-5 | NA | TGTGCCAGCAGCTTGGGGGCGACAACCTACGAGCAGTACTTC | CASSLGATTYEQYF
TRBD1 | 14 | TRBJ1-2 | TRBV18 | once | TGTGCCAGCTCCAACCGGACAGGGAACTATGGCTACACCTTC | CASSNRTGNYGYTF
NA | 13 | TRBJ1-2 | TRBV7-9 | NA | TGTGCCAGTATGAATATGGCCCCCTATGGCTACACCTTC | CASMNMAPYGYTF
TRBD2 | 19 | TRBJ2-3 | TRBV5-6 | NA | TGTGCCAGCAGCTTGGTATCGCTAGCGGGGGGGTTAAGCGCAGATACGCAGTATTTT | CASSLVSLAGGLSADTQYF
TRBD2 | 15 | TRBJ2-7 | TRBV27 | once | TGTGCCAGCAGTTTAACTAGCGGGGGGCCCTACGAGCAGTACTTC | CASSLTSGGPYEQYF
TRBD1 | 16 | TRBJ1-2 | TRBV7-8 | NA | TGTGCCAGCAGCTTAGGGTTTTCGGACAGGCAGGGGGGCTACACCTTC | CASSLGFSDRQGGYTF
NA | 13 | TRBJ2-2 | TRBV9 | NA | TGTGCCAGCAGCGGTCGGAGCACCGGGGAGCTGTTTTTT | CASSGRSTGELFF
TRBD1 | 19 | TRBJ2-3 | TRBV10-1 | NA | TGCGCCAGCAGTGAGAATTTAATTGAGGGACAGGGCCACCTGGATACGCAGTATTTT | CASSENLIEGQGHLDTQYF
TRBD1 | 13 | TRBJ1-1 | TRBV11-2 | NA | TGTGCCAGCAGCCCAGGGGGGTCCACTGAAGCTTTCTTT | CASSPGGSTEAFF
TRBD1 | 13 | TRBJ2-3 | TRBV7-9 | NA | TGTGCCAGCAGCCTCGGGACAGCAGATACGCAGTATTTT | CASSLGTADTQYF
NA | 13 | TRBJ2-1 | TRBV4-3 | NA | TGCGCCAGCAGCCAGTCTAGCGTACATGAGCAGTTCTTC | CASSQSSVHEQFF
NA | 11 | TRBJ2-1 | TRBV7-2 | NA | TGTGCCAGCAGCTGGGGGGATGAGCAGTTCTTC | CASSWGDEQFF
TRBD1 | 15 | TRBJ2-2 | TRBV27 | NA | TGTGCCAGCAGTTTGACAGGGGGTGGGACCGGGGAGCTGTTTTTT | CASSLTGGGTGELFF
NA | 16 | TRBJ2-7 | TRBV14 | NA | TGTGCCAGCAGCCAAGACGGGGTCGGATACTACGGCGAGCAGTACTTC | CASSQDGVGYYGEQYF
TRBD1 | 14 | TRBJ2-7 | TRBV19 | NA | TGTGCCAGTAGTCCGGGACAGGGAGTCTACGAGCAGTACTTC | CASSPGQGVYEQYF
TRBD1 | 14 | TRBJ2-7 | TRBV5-6 | NA | TGTGCCAGCAGCTTGTCAGGGGGCGGCAACGAGCAGTACTTC | CASSLSGGGNEQYF
TRBD1 | 16 | TRBJ1-1 | TRBV4-3 | few | TGCGCCAGCAGCCAAGATCGTACAGGGGTGAACACTGAAGCTTTCTTT | CASSQDRTGVNTEAFF
NA | 16 | TRBJ1-6 | TRBV7-2 | NA | TGTGCCAGCAGCTTAGTTGCAGGGATTACGGATTCACCCCTCCACTTT | CASSLVAGITDSPLHF
TRBD1 | 15 | TRBJ2-2 | TRBV11-3 | NA | TGTGCCAGCAGCCCGGACAGGGGGAACACCGGGGAGCTGTTTTTT | CASSPDRGNTGELFF
TRBD2 | 11 | TRBJ2-7 | TRBV20-1 | NA | TGCAGTGCTCTAGCGGAGTACGAGCAGTACTTC | CSALAEYEQYF
NA | 13 | TRBJ2-3 | TRBV5-4 | NA | TGTGCCATGCAAGAGGGAAGCACAGATACGCAGTATTTT | CAMQEGSTDTQYF
TRBD1 | 14 | TRBJ2-7 | TRBV6-1 | once | TGTGCCAGCAGTGAAGCTCCAGGGGGCTACGAGCAGTACTTC | CASSEAPGGYEQYF
TRBD1 | 15 | TRBJ1-2 | TRBV10-3 | NA | TGTGCCATCAGTGAGACATGGGACAGAGCCTATGGCTACACCTTC | CAISETWDRAYGYTF
NA | 11 | TRBJ2-2 | TRBV7-2 | NA | TGTGCCAGCACATCCACCGGGGAGCTGTTTTTT | CASTSTGELFF
NA | 14 | TRBJ1-5 | TRBV5-1 | NA | TGCGCCAGCAGCCCTGGCCTGAGCAATCAGCCCCAGCATTTT | CASSPGLSNQPQHF